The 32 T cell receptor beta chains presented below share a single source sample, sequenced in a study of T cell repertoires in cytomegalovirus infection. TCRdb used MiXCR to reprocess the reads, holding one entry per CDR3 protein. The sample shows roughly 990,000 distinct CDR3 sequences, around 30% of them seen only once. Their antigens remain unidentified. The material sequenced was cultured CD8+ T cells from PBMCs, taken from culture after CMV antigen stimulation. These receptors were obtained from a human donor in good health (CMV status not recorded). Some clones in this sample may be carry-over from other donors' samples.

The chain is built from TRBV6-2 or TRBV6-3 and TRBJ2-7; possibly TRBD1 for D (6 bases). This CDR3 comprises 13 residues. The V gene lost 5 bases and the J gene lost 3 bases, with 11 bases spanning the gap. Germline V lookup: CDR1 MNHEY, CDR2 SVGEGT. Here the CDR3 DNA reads TGTGCCAGCAGTCGGGACACGGACTACGAGCAGTACGTC. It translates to CASSRDTDYEQYV.

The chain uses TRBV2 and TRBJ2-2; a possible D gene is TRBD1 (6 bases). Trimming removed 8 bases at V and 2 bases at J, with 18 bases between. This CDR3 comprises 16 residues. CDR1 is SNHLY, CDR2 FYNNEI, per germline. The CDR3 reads CASPLFPGHNTGELFF. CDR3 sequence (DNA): TGTGCCAGCCCCCTCTTCCCGGGACACAACACCGGGGAGCTGTTTTTT.

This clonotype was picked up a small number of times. This CDR3 is CAIERRENTGELFF. CDR3 nucleotide sequence: TGTGCGATTGAGCGCCGCGAAAACACCGGGGAGCTGTTTTTT. The chain carries TRBV2 and TRBJ2-2; the D is unclear. Germline V gene data show CDR1 as SNHLY and CDR2 as FYNNEI. This CDR3 comprises 14 residues.

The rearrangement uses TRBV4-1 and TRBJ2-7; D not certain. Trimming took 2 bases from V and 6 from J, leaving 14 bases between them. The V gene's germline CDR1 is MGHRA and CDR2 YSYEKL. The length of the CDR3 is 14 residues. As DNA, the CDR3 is TGCGCCAGCAGCCAATTTGCGGACGAAGCCGAGCAGTACTTC. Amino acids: CASSQFADEAEQYF.

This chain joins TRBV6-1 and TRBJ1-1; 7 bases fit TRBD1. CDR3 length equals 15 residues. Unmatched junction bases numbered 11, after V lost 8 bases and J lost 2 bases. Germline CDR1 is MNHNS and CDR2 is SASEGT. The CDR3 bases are TGTGCCAGCCTCTTTCCACAGGGGCCAAACACTGAAGCTTTCTTT. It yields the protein CASLFPQGPNTEAFF.

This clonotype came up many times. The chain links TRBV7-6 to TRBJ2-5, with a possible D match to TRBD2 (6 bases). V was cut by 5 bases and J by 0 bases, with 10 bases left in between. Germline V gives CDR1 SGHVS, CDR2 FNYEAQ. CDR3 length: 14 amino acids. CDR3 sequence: CASSRGDYQETQYF. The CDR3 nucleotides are TGTGCCAGCAGCCGTGGGGACTACCAAGAGACCCAGTACTTC.

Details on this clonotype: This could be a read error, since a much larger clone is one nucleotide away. CDR3 protein: CASSEYKMNTEAFF. The CDR3 coding sequence is TGTGCCAGCAGTGAATACAAAATGAACACTGAAGCTTTCTTT. The genes are TRBV6-1 and TRBJ1-1; no clear D. The CDR3 totals 14 residues. Trimming pared 2 bases from V and 0 bases from J, leaving 7 bases between. Germline V gene data show CDR1 as MNHNS and CDR2 as SASEGT.

CDR3 region: CASSYGGVYEAFF. CDR3 coding DNA: TGTGCCAGCAGTTACGGGGGAGTATATGAAGCTTTCTTT. The rearrangement links TRBV6-5 to TRBJ1-1; D possibly corresponds to TRBD1 (5 bases). Germline loops: CDR1 MNHEY, CDR2 SVGAGI. CDR3 length equals 13 residues. Trimming cost V 2 bases and J 7 bases, with 11 bases left between them.

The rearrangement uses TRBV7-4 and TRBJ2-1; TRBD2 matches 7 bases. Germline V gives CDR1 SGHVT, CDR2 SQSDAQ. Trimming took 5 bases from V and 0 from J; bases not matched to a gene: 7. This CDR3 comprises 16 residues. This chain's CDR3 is CASSPRLADSYNEQFF. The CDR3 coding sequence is TGTGCCAGCAGCCCCCGACTAGCAGACTCCTACAATGAGCAGTTCTTC.

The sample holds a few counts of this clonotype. CDR3 loop: CASNNPGQGRYGYTF. CDR3 nucleotide sequence: TGTGCCAGCAACAATCCGGGACAGGGGCGCTATGGCTACACCTTC. This chain uses TRBV6-1 with TRBJ1-2, with 10 bases matching TRBD1. CDR1 is MNHNS, CDR2 SASEGT, per germline. V lost 7 bases, J lost 4 bases, and 9 bases stayed unmatched. The CDR3 totals 15 residues.

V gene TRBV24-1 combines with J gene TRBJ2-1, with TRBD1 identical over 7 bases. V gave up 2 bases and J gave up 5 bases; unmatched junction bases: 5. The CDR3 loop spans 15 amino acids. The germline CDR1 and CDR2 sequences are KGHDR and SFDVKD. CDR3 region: CATSDSRDSNNEQFF. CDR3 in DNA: TGTGCCACCAGTGATTCCCGGGACAGTAACAATGAGCAGTTCTTC.

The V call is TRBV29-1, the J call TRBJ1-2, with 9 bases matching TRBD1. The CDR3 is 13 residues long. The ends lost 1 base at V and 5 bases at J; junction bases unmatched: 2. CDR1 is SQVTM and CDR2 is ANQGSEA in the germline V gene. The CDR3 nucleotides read TGCAGCGTTGAAGGCGGGACAGGGTATGGCTACACCTTC. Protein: CSVEGGTGYGYTF.

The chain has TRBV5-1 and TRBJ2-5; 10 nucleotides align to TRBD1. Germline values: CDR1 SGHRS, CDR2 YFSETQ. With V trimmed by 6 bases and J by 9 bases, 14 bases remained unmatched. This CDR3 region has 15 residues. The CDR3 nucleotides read TGCGCCAGCACCACTAAAGGACAGGGGGGATTGGCCCAGTACTTC. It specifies CASTTKGQGGLAQYF.

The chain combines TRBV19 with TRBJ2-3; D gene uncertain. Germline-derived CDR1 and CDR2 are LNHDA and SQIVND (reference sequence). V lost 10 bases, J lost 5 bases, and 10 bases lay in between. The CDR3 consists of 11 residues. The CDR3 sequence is CATRLLDTQYF. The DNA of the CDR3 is TGTGCCACCCGACTTTTAGATACGCAGTATTTT.

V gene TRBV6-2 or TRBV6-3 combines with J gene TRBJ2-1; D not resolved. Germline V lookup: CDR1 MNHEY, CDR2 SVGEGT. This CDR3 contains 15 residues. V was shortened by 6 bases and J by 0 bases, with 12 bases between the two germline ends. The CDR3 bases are TGTGCCAGCAGGACTTGGTCGAACTCCTACAATGAGCAGTTCTTC. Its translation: CASRTWSNSYNEQFF.

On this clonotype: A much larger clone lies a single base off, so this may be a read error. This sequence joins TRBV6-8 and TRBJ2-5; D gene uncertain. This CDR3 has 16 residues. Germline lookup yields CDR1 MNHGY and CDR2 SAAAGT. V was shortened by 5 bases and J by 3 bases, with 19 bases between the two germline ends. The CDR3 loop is CASSGVGGRLEETQYF. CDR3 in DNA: TGTGCCAGCAGTGGCGTGGGCGGCAGGTTGGAAGAGACCCAGTACTTC.

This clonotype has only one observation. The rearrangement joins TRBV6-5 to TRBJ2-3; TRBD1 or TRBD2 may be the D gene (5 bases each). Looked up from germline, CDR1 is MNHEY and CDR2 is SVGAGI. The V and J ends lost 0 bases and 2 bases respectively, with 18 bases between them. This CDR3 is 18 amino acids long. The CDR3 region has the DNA TGTGCCAGCAGTTACTCAATCCTCCCCGGGACCCACACAGATACGCAGTATTTT. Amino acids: CASSYSILPGTHTDTQYF.

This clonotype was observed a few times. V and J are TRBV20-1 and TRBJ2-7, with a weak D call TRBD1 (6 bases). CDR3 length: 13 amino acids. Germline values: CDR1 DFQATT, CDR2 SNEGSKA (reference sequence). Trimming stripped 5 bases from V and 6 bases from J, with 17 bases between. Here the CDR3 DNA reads TGCAGTGCTCGGGACATCAAAGTGAGCGAGCAGTACTTC. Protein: CSARDIKVSEQYF.

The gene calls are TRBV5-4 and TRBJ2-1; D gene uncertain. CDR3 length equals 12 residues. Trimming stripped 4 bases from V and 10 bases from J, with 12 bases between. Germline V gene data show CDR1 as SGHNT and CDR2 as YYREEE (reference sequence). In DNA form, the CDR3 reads TGTGCCAGCAGCCCCCCGGCCGGAGAGCAGTTCTTC. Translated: CASSPPAGEQFF.

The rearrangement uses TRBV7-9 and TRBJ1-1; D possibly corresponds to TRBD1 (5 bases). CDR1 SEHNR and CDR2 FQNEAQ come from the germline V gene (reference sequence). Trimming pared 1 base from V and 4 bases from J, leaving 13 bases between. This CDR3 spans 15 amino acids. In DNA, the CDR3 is TGTGCCAGCAGCTTAGGACAGTTGGGGGGCACTGAAGCTTTCTTT. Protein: CASSLGQLGGTEAFF. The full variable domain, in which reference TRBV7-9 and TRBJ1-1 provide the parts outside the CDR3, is DTGVSQNPRHKITKRGQNVTFRCDPISEHNRLYWYRQTLGQGPEFLTYFQNEAQLEKSRLLSDRFSAERPKGSFSTLEIQRTEQGDSAMYLCASSLGQLGGTEAFFGQGTRLTVV.

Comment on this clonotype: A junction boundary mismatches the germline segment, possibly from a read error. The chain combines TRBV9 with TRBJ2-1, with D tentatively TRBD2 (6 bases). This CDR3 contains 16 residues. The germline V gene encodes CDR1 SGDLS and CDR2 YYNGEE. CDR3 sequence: CTSSVGVGGSYNEQFF. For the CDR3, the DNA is TGTACCAGCAGCGTAGGAGTAGGAGGGTCCTACAATGAGCAGTTCTTC.

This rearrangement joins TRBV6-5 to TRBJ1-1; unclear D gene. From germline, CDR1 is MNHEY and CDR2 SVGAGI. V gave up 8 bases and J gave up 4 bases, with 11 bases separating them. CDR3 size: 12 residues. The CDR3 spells CASEGLSTEAFF. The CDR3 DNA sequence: TGTGCCAGCGAAGGCCTTAGCACTGAAGCTTTCTTT.

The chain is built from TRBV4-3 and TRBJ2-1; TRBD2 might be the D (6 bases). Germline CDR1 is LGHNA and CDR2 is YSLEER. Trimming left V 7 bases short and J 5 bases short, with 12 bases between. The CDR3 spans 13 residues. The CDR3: CASTGGVDNEQFF. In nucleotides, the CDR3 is TGCGCCAGCACGGGCGGGGTCGACAATGAGCAGTTCTTC.

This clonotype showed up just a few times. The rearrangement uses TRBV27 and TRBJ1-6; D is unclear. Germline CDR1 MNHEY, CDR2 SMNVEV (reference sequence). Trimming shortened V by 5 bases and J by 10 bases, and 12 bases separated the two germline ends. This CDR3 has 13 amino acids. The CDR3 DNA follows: TGTGCCAGCAGTCCCAGCGTAGGGTCACCCCTCCACTTT. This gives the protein CASSPSVGSPLHF.

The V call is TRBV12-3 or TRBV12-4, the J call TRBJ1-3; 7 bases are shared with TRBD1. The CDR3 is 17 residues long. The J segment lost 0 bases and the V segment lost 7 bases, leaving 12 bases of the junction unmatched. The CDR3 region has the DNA TGTGCCAGCATTCCAGAAGGGGGCCCTAGCTCTGGAAACACCATATATTTT. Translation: CASIPEGGPSSGNTIYF.

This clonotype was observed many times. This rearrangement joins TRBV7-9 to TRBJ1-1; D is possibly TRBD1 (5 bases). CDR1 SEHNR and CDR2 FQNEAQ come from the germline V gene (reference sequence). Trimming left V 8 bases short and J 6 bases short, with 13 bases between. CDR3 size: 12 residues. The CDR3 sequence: CASRTAGPEAFF. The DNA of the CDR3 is TGTGCCAGCCGTACTGCGGGACCTGAAGCTTTCTTT.

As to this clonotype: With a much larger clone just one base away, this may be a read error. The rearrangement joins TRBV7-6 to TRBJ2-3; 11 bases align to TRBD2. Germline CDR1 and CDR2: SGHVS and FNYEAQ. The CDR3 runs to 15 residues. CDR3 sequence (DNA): TGTGCCAGCAGCGGGACTAGCGGACTCACAGAAACGCAGTATTTT. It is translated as CASSGTSGLTETQYF.

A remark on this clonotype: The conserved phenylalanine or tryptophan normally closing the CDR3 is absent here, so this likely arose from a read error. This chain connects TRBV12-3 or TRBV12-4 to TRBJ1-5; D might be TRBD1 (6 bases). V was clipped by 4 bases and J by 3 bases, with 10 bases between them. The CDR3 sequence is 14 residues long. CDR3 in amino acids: CASSSDRNNQPQHY. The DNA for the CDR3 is TGTGCCAGCAGTTCAGACAGGAACAATCAGCCCCAGCATTAT.

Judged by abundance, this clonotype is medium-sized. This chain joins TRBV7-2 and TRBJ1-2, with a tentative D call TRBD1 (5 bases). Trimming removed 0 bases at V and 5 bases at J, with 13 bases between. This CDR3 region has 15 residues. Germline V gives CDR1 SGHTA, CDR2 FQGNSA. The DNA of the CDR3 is TGTGCCAGCAGCTTAGCGCGGGGGGTCGGGTATGGCTACACCTTC. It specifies CASSLARGVGYGYTF.

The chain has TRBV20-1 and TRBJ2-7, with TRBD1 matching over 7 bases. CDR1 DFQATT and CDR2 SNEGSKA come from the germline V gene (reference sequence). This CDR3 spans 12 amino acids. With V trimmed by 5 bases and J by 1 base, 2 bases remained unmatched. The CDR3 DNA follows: TGCAGTGCTGAACAGGGGTCCTACGAGCAGTACTTC. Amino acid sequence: CSAEQGSYEQYF.

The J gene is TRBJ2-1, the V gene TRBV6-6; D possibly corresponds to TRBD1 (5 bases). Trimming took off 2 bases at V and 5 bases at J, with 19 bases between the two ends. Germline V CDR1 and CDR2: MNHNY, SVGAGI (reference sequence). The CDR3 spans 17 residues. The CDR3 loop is CASSYRAQLGQHNEQFF. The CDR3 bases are TGTGCCAGCAGTTACCGGGCTCAGCTGGGGCAACACAATGAGCAGTTCTTC.

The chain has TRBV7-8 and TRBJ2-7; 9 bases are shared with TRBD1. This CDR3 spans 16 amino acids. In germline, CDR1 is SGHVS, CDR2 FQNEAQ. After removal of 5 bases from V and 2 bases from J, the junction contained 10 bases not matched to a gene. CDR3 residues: CASSLATGGSPYEQYF. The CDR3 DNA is TGTGCCAGCAGCCTTGCGACAGGGGGGTCACCCTACGAGCAGTACTTC.